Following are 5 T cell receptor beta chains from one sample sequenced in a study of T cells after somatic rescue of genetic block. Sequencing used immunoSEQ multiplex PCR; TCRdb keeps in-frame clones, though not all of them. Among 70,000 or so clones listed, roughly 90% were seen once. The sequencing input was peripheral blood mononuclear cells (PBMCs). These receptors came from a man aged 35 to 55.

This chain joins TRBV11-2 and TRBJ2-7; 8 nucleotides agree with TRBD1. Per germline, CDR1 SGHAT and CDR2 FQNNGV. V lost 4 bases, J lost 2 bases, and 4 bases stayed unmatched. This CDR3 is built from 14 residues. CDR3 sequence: CASSYSTGAYEQYF. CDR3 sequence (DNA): TGTGCCAGCAGCTACTCGACAGGGGCCTACGAGCAGTACTTC.

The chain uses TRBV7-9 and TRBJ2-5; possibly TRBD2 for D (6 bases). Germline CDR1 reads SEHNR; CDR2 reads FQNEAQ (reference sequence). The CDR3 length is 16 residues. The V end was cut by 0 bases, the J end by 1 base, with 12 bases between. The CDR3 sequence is CASSLAGVGGQETQYF. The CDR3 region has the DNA TGTGCCAGCAGCTTAGCGGGGGTCGGGGGCCAAGAGACCCAGTACTTC.

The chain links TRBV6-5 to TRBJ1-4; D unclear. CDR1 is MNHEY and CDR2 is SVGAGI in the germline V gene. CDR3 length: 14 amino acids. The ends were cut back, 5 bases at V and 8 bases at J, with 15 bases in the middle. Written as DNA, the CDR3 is TGTGCCAGCAGTGACATACGTGGAGGGGAAAAACTGTTTTTT. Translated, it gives CASSDIRGGEKLFF.

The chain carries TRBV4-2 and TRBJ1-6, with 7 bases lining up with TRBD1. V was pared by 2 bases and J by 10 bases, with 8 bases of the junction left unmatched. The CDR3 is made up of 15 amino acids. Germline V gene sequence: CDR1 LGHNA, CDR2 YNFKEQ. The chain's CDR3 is CASSQPTGIWSPLHF. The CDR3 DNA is TGTGCCAGCAGCCAACCGACAGGGATCTGGTCACCCCTCCACTTT.

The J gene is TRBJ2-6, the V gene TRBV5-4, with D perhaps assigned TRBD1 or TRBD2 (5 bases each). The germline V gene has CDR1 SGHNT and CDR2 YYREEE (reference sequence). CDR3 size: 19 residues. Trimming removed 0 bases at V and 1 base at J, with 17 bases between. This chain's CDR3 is CASSLAKGFGESGANVLTF. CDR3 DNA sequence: TGTGCCAGCAGCTTGGCCAAGGGGTTTGGGGAGTCTGGGGCCAACGTCCTGACTTTC.